This entry is about one TCR beta chain. V was trimmed by 0 bases and J by 1 base, leaving 12 bases between them. Germline V gene sequence: CDR1 MNHEY, CDR2 SVGAGI. The CDR3 consists of 16 residues. The assay was immunoSEQ multiplex PCR, and TCRdb's table has in-frame clones only and misses some. The sample carries hundreds of thousands of clones, more than 70% recorded once. The data were obtained in a study of blood T cell repertoires in COVID-19. At the level of the study: Spain, Italy and the United States supplied samples that represented acute and convalescent COVID-19.

Material: peripheral blood. The sequence derives from a woman aged 40 to 50 who had recovered from COVID-19. The V gene is TRBV6-5, the J gene TRBJ2-5; D gene unclear. The CDR3 DNA reads as TGTGCCAGCAGTTACTCCATCGGAGCACTCCAAGAGACCCAGTACTTC. Its translation is CASSYSIGALQETQYF.